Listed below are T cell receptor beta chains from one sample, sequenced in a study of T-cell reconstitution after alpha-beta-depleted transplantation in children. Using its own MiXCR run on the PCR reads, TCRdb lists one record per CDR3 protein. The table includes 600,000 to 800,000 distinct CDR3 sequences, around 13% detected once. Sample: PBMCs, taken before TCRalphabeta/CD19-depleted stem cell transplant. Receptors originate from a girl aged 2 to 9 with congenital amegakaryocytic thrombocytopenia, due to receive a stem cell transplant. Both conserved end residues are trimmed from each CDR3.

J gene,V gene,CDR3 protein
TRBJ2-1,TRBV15,ATRDTRPEQF
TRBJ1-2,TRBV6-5,ASSRDRSGYT
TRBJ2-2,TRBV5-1,ASSQATETGELF
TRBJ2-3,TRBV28,ASSLGSGAVDTQY
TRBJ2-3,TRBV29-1,SVLVQGGLDTQY
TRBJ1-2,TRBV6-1,ASSDLIWDYGYT
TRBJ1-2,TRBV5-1,ASSRQESNYGYT
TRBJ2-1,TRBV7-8,ASSSLPLAGGPSEQF
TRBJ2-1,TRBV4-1,ASSLEPPASNEQF
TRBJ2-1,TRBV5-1,ASSLTGGFGSYNEQF
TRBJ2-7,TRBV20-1,SAIPTGTGSFEQY
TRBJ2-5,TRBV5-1,ASSNAPGLAEETQY
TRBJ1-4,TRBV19,ASIGTTNEKLF
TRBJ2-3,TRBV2,ASSRYGLAGGDTQY
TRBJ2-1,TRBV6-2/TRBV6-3,ASTTRSSGASDEQF
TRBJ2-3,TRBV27,ASSLFVGGTDTQY
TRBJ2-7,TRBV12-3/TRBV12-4,ASSLTGGAEQY
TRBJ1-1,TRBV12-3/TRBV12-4,ASSSFLRSTEAF
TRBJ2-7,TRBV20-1,SARPRTYEQY
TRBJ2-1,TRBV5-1,ASSKSTSATYNEQF
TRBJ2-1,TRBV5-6,ASSPLSGASYNEQF
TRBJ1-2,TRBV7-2,ASSLERTTLYGYT
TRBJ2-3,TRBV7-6,ASSLGYTQY
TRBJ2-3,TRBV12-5,ASGLGVAGGSYTQY
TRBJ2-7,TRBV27,ASSPRLRGPHSYEQY
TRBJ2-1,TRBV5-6,ASSRPGLAGTHEQF
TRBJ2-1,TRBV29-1,SVDGGVYNEQF
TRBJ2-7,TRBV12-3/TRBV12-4,ASSFVVGGGEQY
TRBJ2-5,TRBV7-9,ASMAGGLETQY
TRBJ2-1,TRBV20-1,SARDSRIGNEQF
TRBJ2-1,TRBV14,ASSPLRDLGSSYNEQF